This section outlines one T cell receptor beta chain sequence together with its context. V was trimmed by 2 bases and J by 8 bases, leaving 16 bases between them. Looked up from germline, CDR1 is SGHRS and CDR2 is YFSETQ. The CDR3 length is 14 residues. The data derive from a study of T cells after yellow fever vaccination. TCRdb called the 5' RACE reads again in MiXCR, with one record for every CDR3 protein. The sample has around 330,000 distinct CDR3 sequences, roughly 3.5% seen once; the top ten hold around 24%. The sequence was collected from a man aged 18 to 29 who received the YFV17D yellow fever vaccine. The sequences come from PBMCs, collected on the day of the yellow fever booster vaccination. The chain has TRBV5-1 and TRBJ1-2; no clear D gene. The CDR3 bases are TGCGCCAGCAGCTTAACACCGGGAGCAAGAGGCTACACCTTC. Translating gives CASSLTPGARGYTF.